The 5 T cell receptor beta chains given below trace back to one sample, sequenced in a study of siplizumab effects on memory and regulatory T cells. Clones were read by immunoSEQ multiplex PCR, and TCRdb kept only the in-frame ones, dropping some. The data contain some 40,000 clones, more than 80% of them singletons. Material for sequencing was naive CD4+ T cells sorted from blood. The receptors originated from a human donor in good health.

The chain carries TRBV5-1 and TRBJ1-1; D remains ambiguous. The CDR3 has 12 amino acids. Germline V gene sequence: CDR1 SGHRS, CDR2 YFSETQ. Trimming pared 4 bases from V and 7 bases from J, leaving 11 bases between. CDR3 loop: CASSLIGSEAFF. DNA for the CDR3: TGCGCCAGCAGCCTCATCGGTAGTGAAGCTTTCTTT.

The rearrangement uses TRBV9 and TRBJ1-2; D is unresolved. Germline V lookup: CDR1 SGDLS, CDR2 YYNGEE. The CDR3 covers 15 residues. The V end was cut by 4 bases, the J end by 5 bases, with 18 bases between. In DNA form, the CDR3 reads TGTGCCAGCAGCCTATCAAACCGCCGGTCTTATGGCTACACCTTC. Its translation: CASSLSNRRSYGYTF. The full variable domain, in which reference TRBV9 and TRBJ1-2 provide the parts outside the CDR3, is DSGVTQTPKHLITATGQRVTLRCSPRSGDLSVYWYQQSLDQGLQFLIQYYNGEERAKGNILERFSAQQFPDLHSELNLSSLELGDSALYFCASSLSNRRSYGYTFGSGTRLTVV.

The chain combines TRBV7-3 with TRBJ2-1; no clear D. The germline V gene has CDR1 SGHTA and CDR2 FQGTGA. This CDR3 has 14 amino acids. With 2 bases removed from V and 7 bases from J, the gap between germline ends came to 12 bases. In nucleotides, the CDR3 is TGTGCCAGCAGCTTAGACGGCCAGCAAAATGAGCAGTTCTTC. Its translation is CASSLDGQQNEQFF.

V gene TRBV6-6 combines with J gene TRBJ2-3; TRBD2 agrees at 9 bases. V trimming: 2 bases; J trimming: 6 bases; junction bases outside the gene matches: 6. The CDR3 has 15 residues. Germline CDR1 and CDR2: MNHNY and SVGAGI (reference sequence). In DNA, the CDR3 is TGTGCCAGCAGTTACGGACTAGCGACCACCGATACGCAGTATTTT. Protein product: CASSYGLATTDTQYF.

The chain combines TRBV28 with TRBJ1-1; no definite D call. The CDR3 loop spans 13 amino acids. The V gene lost 3 bases and the J gene lost 4 bases, with 9 bases spanning the gap. Germline V lookup: CDR1 MDHEN, CDR2 SYDVKM. The CDR3 DNA reads TGTGCCAGCAGTTTCGGGGTGGGCACTGAAGCTTTCTTT. It is translated as CASSFGVGTEAFF.